This is a list of T cell receptor beta chains from one sample in a study of cytomegalovirus exposure and HLA in healthy donors. Clones were read by immunoSEQ multiplex PCR, and TCRdb kept only the in-frame ones, dropping some. In the table there are about 160,000 clones, 60% to 80% of which are singletons. The sequencing input was PBMCs. The receptors originated from a woman in her thirties in good health and CMV-seronegative. The CDR3 runs from the conserved cysteine through the conserved F or W. A D gene is named only where the DNA matches it firmly. The size of a clone is reported for some rows only, either as once, few or many, or as a class for expanded clones.

abundance,d_gene,j_gene,v_gene,CDR3aa,CDR3nt
few,NA,TRBJ1-2,TRBV9,CASTKGEGTEHTF,TGTGCCAGCACTAAGGGGGAGGGCACGGAGCACACCTTC
NA,TRBD1,TRBJ1-1,TRBV7-2,CASSTQGARSTEAFF,TGTGCCAGCAGCACCCAGGGGGCGCGGAGCACTGAAGCTTTCTTT
NA,TRBD1,TRBJ1-3,TRBV19,CASDGTGDGNTIYF,TGTGCCAGCGACGGGACAGGGGACGGAAACACCATATATTTT
NA,NA,TRBJ2-7,TRBV2,CASSSPPGSYEQYF,TGTGCCAGCAGTTCACCTCCCGGGTCCTACGAGCAGTACTTC
NA,TRBD2,TRBJ2-3,TRBV5-1,CASSSGSSGITDTQYF,TGCGCCAGCAGCTCCGGGTCTAGCGGGATCACAGATACGCAGTATTTT
NA,TRBD1,TRBJ2-1,TRBV5-3,CARSFHRGAKTDNEQFF,TGTGCCAGAAGCTTTCACAGGGGGGCCAAGACTGACAATGAGCAGTTCTTC
NA,TRBD1,TRBJ1-5,TRBV7-9,CASSLGRVGQGRRQPQHF,TGTGCCAGCAGCTTAGGTCGCGTGGGACAGGGGAGGAGGCAGCCCCAGCATTTT
NA,NA,TRBJ2-5,TRBV28,CASTTDLNQETQYF,TGTGCCAGCACAACAGATTTAAACCAAGAGACCCAGTACTTC
NA,TRBD1,TRBJ2-7,TRBV6-1,CASSFGQGDYEQYF,TGTGCCAGCAGTTTCGGACAGGGAGACTACGAGCAGTACTTC
few,NA,TRBJ1-1,TRBV28,CASSFAARGNTEAFF,TGTGCCAGCAGTTTTGCGGCCAGGGGGAACACTGAAGCTTTCTTT
NA,TRBD2,TRBJ2-5,TRBV25-1,CASSTTGGKTQYF,TGTGCCAGCAGTACGACGGGGGGGAAGACCCAGTACTTC
NA,NA,TRBJ1-3,TRBV9,CASSVRGESGNTIYF,TGTGCCAGCAGCGTACGGGGGGAATCTGGAAACACCATATATTTT
NA,TRBD1,TRBJ2-1,TRBV6-5,CALQGAHGEQFF,TGTGCCTTACAGGGGGCGCACGGTGAGCAGTTCTTC
NA,NA,TRBJ1-1,TRBV7-6,CASSPSPGGYEAFF,TGTGCCAGCAGCCCCTCACCGGGGGGGTATGAAGCTTTCTTT
NA,TRBD2,TRBJ2-7,TRBV7-9,CASSPLLRVYRGVEQYF,TGTGCCAGCAGCCCCCTTCTCAGGGTTTACCGGGGGGTAGAGCAGTACTTC
NA,NA,TRBJ1-1,TRBV11-2,CASSLLLRGPEAFF,TGTGCCAGCAGCTTACTTCTCAGGGGCCCTGAAGCTTTCTTT
NA,NA,TRBJ2-7,TRBV28,CASSFPGEGGHEQYF,TGTGCCAGCAGTTTCCCTGGGGAGGGGGGCCACGAGCAGTACTTC
once,NA,TRBJ2-1,TRBV9,CASSPWGYLYNEQFF,TGTGCCAGCAGTCCCTGGGGCTACCTCTACAATGAGCAGTTCTTC
NA,NA,TRBJ1-2,TRBV5-5,CASSLTPSNYGYTF,TGTGCCAGCAGCTTGACACCTTCTAACTATGGCTACACCTTC
NA,TRBD1,TRBJ1-5,TRBV6-4,CASSDPGQGNQPQHF,TGTGCCAGCAGTGACCCGGGACAGGGCAATCAGCCCCAGCATTTT
NA,TRBD1,TRBJ1-1,TRBV9,CASSVEAGQDEAFF,TGTGCCAGCAGCGTAGAGGCGGGACAGGATGAAGCTTTCTTT
NA,NA,TRBJ2-3,TRBV6-6,CASSTTTDTQYF,TGTGCCAGCAGTACGACTACAGATACGCAGTATTTT
NA,NA,TRBJ1-4,TRBV15,CATSRDRTNEKLFF,TGTGCCACCAGCAGAGATCGAACTAATGAAAAACTGTTTTTT
NA,TRBD1,TRBJ1-4,TRBV7-9,CASSSLATGTGHEKLFF,TGTGCCAGCAGCTCATTAGCAACCGGGACAGGTCACGAAAAACTGTTTTTT
NA,NA,TRBJ1-1,TRBV19,CASSIYGEVNTEAFF,TGTGCCAGTAGTATATATGGGGAGGTGAACACTGAAGCTTTCTTT
NA,NA,TRBJ1-5,TRBV6-1,CASSEVGIGRGNQPQHF,TGTGCCAGCAGTGAAGTGGGCATCGGCAGAGGCAATCAGCCCCAGCATTTT
NA,NA,TRBJ1-1,TRBV18,CASSPGGTNTEAFF,TGTGCCAGCTCACCAGGCGGGACGAACACTGAAGCTTTCTTT